Included here is one T cell receptor beta chain sequence, with context. The data were obtained in a study of blood T cell repertoires in COVID-19. In the study overall: There were acute and convalescent COVID-19 samples, and they came from the United States, Italy and Spain.

Authors' processing steps: Amplifying reference gene primers gave estimates of nucleated cell counts. Repertoires were generated with immunoSEQ multiplex PCR, while TCRdb's copy carries only in-frame clones and drops some. That table furnishes V, J and clone size, whereas the DNA furnished D and trimming. The sample has roughly 60,000 clones; roughly four fifths are singletons. Trimming removed 1 base from V and 10 bases from J, with 14 bases in between. The CDR3 length is 14 residues. CDR1 is LGHDT and CDR2 is YNNKEL in the germline V gene (reference sequence). The chain has TRBV3-1 (or the pseudogene TRBV3-2) and TRBJ2-1; D possibly corresponds to TRBD1 (5 bases). What was sequenced was peripheral blood. The TCR originated in a human donor in a cohort sampled during active or convalescent COVID-19. The CDR3 region is CASSQGDSRREQFF. CDR3 in DNA: TGTGCCAGCAGCCAAGGCGACAGCCGAAGGGAGCAGTTCTTC.